The 5 T cell receptor beta chains below all came from one sample that was sequenced in a study of radiotherapy plus CTLA-4 blockade in lung cancer. Profiled with immunoSEQ multiplex PCR; TCRdb holds only in-frame clones, not every one. This table has around 110,000 clones, roughly 84% appearing once. Here the sequenced sample was peripheral blood, taken from a patient treated with radiotherapy plus ipilimumab. The receptors here all came from a human donor with non-small cell lung cancer that progressed on radiotherapy plus ipilimumab. Some clones in this sample may be carry-over from other donors' samples.

V usage is TRBV19 and J usage is TRBJ2-7; no reliable D call. Per the germline V gene, CDR1 is LNHDA and CDR2 is SQIVND (reference sequence). There are 14 residues in the CDR3. V shed 3 bases and J shed 3 bases, with 12 bases lying between them. The CDR3 DNA sequence: TGTGCCAGTAGTATTGTGCCAGGAATCTACGAGCAGTACTTC. As protein: CASSIVPGIYEQYF. Variable domain in full (rest from reference TRBV19 and TRBJ2-7): DGGITQSPKYLFRKEGQNVTLSCEQNLNHDAMYWYRQDPGQGLRLIYYSQIVNDFQKGDIAEGYSVSREKKESFPLTVTSAQKNPTAFYLCASSIVPGIYEQYFGPGTRLTVT.

The chain couples TRBV28 to TRBJ1-1; the D gene is possibly TRBD1 (6 bases). The CDR3 covers 17 residues. V lost 8 bases and J 1 base, leaving 23 bases between the germline ends. The germline V gene encodes CDR1 MDHEN and CDR2 SYDVKM. Here the CDR3 reads CASDNQQGSGRNTEAFF. In DNA form, the CDR3 reads TGTGCCAGCGATAATCAACAGGGATCCGGGAGGAACACTGAAGCTTTCTTT.

The rearrangement joins TRBV7-6 to TRBJ1-1; maybe TRBD1 (6 bases). Germline values: CDR1 SGHVS, CDR2 FNYEAQ. V was trimmed by 3 bases and J by 7 bases, leaving 12 bases between them. The length of the CDR3 is 13 residues. As DNA, the CDR3 is TGTGCCAGCAGCTTCGGACAGCCTTTTGAAGCTTTCTTT. It codes for CASSFGQPFEAFF.

The CDR3, as DNA: TGCGCCAGCAGCCCCTTGGGGACAGCATCAGGTGGCTACACCTTC. Translation: CASSPLGTASGGYTF. The chain has TRBV4-3 and TRBJ1-2; the match to TRBD1 covers 7 bases. The junction had 12 bases not matched to a gene; V was cut back by 4 bases and J by 7 bases. CDR1 is LGHNA, CDR2 YSLEER, per germline. The CDR3 consists of 15 residues.

V and J are TRBV9 and TRBJ1-2, with TRBD1 as a possible D gene (5 bases). The CDR3 runs to 13 residues. Trimming removed 5 bases from V and 1 base from J, with 9 bases in between. CDR1 is SGDLS, CDR2 YYNGEE, per germline. CDR3 sequence (DNA): TGTGCCAGCAGTATCAGGGATAACTATGGCTACACCTTC. It yields the protein CASSIRDNYGYTF.